These 26 T cell receptor beta chains share one sample of origin, sequenced in a study of monozygotic twins with cystic fibrosis. Clones were read by immunoSEQ multiplex PCR, and TCRdb kept only the in-frame ones, dropping some. The repertoire holds approximately 10,000 clones, with over 99% as singletons. Sequences were obtained from blood. The source is a man younger than 35 with cystic fibrosis.

The chain joins TRBV15 to TRBJ1-1; 11 bases fit TRBD1. The CDR3 covers 14 residues. Germline trimming cut 2 bases from V and 11 bases from J; bases unmatched to any gene: 7. In germline, CDR1 is LNHNV, CDR2 YYDKDF (reference sequence). CDR3 sequence reads: CATSRNLGQGAAFF. CDR3 coding DNA: TGTGCCACCAGCAGAAACCTCGGACAGGGGGCGGCTTTCTTT.

V and J are TRBV7-2 and TRBJ1-4, with D maybe TRBD1 (6 bases). The CDR3 totals 15 residues. Trimming took off 1 base at V and 7 bases at J, with 13 bases between the two ends. Germline CDR1 is SGHTA and CDR2 is FQGNSA. This chain's CDR3 is CASSLGGAGSEKLFF. In DNA form, the CDR3 reads TGTGCCAGCAGCTTAGGGGGGGCAGGGAGTGAAAAACTGTTTTTT.

CDR3 DNA sequence: TGTGCCAGCGGGAGAGGGGCCTACAATCAGCCCCAGCATTTT. Amino acids: CASGRGAYNQPQHF. The rearrangement links TRBV6-5 to TRBJ1-5, with a weak D call TRBD1 (5 bases). This CDR3 has 14 residues. With 8 bases removed from V and 3 bases from J, the gap between germline ends came to 14 bases. Per the germline V gene, CDR1 is MNHEY and CDR2 is SVGAGI.

Notes on this clone: The germline gene is not matched at one end of the junction; a read error may be the cause. The chain combines TRBV30 with TRBJ2-1, with TRBD1 matching 10 bases. Germline V gene lookup returns CDR1 GTSNPN and CDR2 SVGIG (reference sequence). This CDR3 has 12 amino acids. The CDR3 DNA sequence: TGTGCTTGGACAGGGGGTAGAAATGAGCAGTTCTTC. Its translation is CAWTGGRNEQFF.

The rearrangement links TRBV29-1 to TRBJ1-3, with D perhaps TRBD1 (6 bases). The CDR3 covers 14 residues. The ends were cut back, 6 bases at V and 0 bases at J, with 12 bases in the middle. Germline CDR1 reads SQVTM; CDR2 reads ANQGSEA. CDR3 sequence (DNA): TGCAGCGTCGGTAAGGGGGGCTCTGGAAACACCATATATTTT. Protein sequence: CSVGKGGSGNTIYF.

This chain connects TRBV15 to TRBJ2-2; 7 bases agree with TRBD1. CDR1 LNHNV and CDR2 YYDKDF come from the germline V gene (reference sequence). The CDR3 covers 14 residues. Trimming cost V 4 bases and J 6 bases; bases outside gene matches: 5. The CDR3 bases are TGTGCCACCAGCACCCGACAGGGTTCCGGGGAGCTGTTTTTT. Its translation is CATSTRQGSGELFF.

The rearrangement joins TRBV23-1 to TRBJ1-2; TRBD1 matches at 8 bases. TRBV23-1 qualifies as an ORF whose function is uncertain. CDR3 length: 22 residues. V lost 4 bases, J lost 3 bases, and 28 bases stayed unmatched. The CDR3 here is CASSPPPGGAFRSQTRYYGYTF. CDR3 DNA sequence: TGCGCCAGCAGTCCCCCCCCAGGGGGCGCCTTCCGATCCCAGACCCGATACTATGGCTACACCTTC.

The J gene is TRBJ1-3, the V gene TRBV29-1; D remains ambiguous. Germline V gives CDR1 SQVTM, CDR2 ANQGSEA. The CDR3 is made up of 15 amino acids. V was cut by 4 bases and J by 4 bases, with 17 bases left in between. The CDR3 spells CSVVKGLESGNTIYF. The DNA for the CDR3 is TGCAGCGTTGTAAAGGGTTTGGAATCAGGAAACACCATATATTTT.

CDR3 DNA: TGTGCCAGCAGACTCTTCGACGTCGGGAGGCGTCGGACTGAAGCTTTCTTT. As protein: CASRLFDVGRRRTEAFF. This rearrangement joins TRBV28 to TRBJ1-1; D is unresolved. The length of the CDR3 is 17 residues. V shed 6 bases and J shed 5 bases, with 25 bases lying between them. The germline V gene encodes CDR1 MDHEN and CDR2 SYDVKM.

The chain has TRBV5-4 and TRBJ2-2; D is perhaps TRBD1 or TRBD2 (5 bases each). CDR3 size: 14 residues. Germline V gene data show CDR1 as SGHNT and CDR2 as YYREEE (reference sequence). V was clipped by 3 bases and J by 0 bases, with 6 bases between them. The chain's CDR3 is CASSWDANTGELFF. CDR3 sequence (DNA): TGTGCCAGCAGCTGGGACGCGAACACCGGGGAGCTGTTTTTT. The whole variable domain, remainder taken from reference TRBV5-4 and TRBJ2-2, is ETGVTQSPTHLIKTRGQQVTLRCSSQSGHNTVSWYQQALGQGPQFIFQYYREEENGRGNFPPRFSGLQFPNYSSELNVNALELDDSALYLCASSWDANTGELFFGEGSRLTVL.

The CDR3 here is CASSLGASGGRADTQYF. CDR3 in DNA: TGTGCCAGCAGCTTAGGGGCTAGCGGGGGGAGAGCAGATACGCAGTATTTT. The chain has TRBV7-9 and TRBJ2-3; 11 bases are shared with TRBD2. With V trimmed by 1 base and J by 4 bases, 7 bases remained unmatched. Germline CDR1 reads SEHNR; CDR2 reads FQNEAQ (reference sequence). The CDR3 covers 17 residues.

The J gene is TRBJ1-3, the V gene TRBV5-1; D remains unclear. Germline CDR1 and CDR2: SGHRS and YFSETQ. CDR3 length equals 16 residues. The V end was cut by 0 bases, the J end by 0 bases, with 10 bases between. The CDR3 nucleotides are TGCGCCAGCAGCTTGGCCGGGTCCATCTCTGGAAACACCATATATTTT. Residues: CASSLAGSISGNTIYF.

The chain combines TRBV4-3 with TRBJ1-1, with D perhaps matching TRBD1 (5 bases). The CDR3 covers 16 residues. V dropped 0 bases and J dropped 0 bases, with 11 bases sitting between them. Germline V gene data show CDR1 as LGHNA and CDR2 as YSLEER. This CDR3 is CASSQDRGILNTEAFF. As DNA, the CDR3 is TGCGCCAGCAGCCAAGATAGGGGCATCCTGAACACTGAAGCTTTCTTT.

The chain uses TRBV9 and TRBJ1-5; 11 bases fit TRBD1. Germline CDR1 SGDLS, CDR2 YYNGEE. This CDR3 is 17 amino acids long. V gave up 3 bases and J gave up 0 bases; unmatched junction bases: 5. CDR3 amino acids: CASSGGTGGYSNQPQHF. The DNA for the CDR3 is TGTGCCAGCAGCGGTGGGACAGGGGGATATAGCAATCAGCCCCAGCATTTT. The full variable domain, rest sourced from reference TRBV9 and TRBJ1-5, is DSGVTQTPKHLITATGQRVTLRCSPRSGDLSVYWYQQSLDQGLQFLIQYYNGEERAKGNILERFSAQQFPDLHSELNLSSLELGDSALYFCASSGGTGGYSNQPQHFGDGTRLSIL.

The rearrangement uses TRBV6-6 and TRBJ2-2, with unresolved D. Between the trimmed V and J ends, which lost 0 bases and 6 bases, there was a span of 2 bases. The germline gives CDR1 MNHNY, CDR2 SVGAGI (reference sequence). The CDR3 covers 12 residues. CDR3 in DNA: TGTGCCAGCAGTTACTCGCCCGGGGAGCTGTTTTTT. This codes for CASSYSPGELFF.

The CDR3 loop reads CASSTTGKAGNTIYF. CDR3 bases: TGTGCCAGCTCCACGACAGGGAAAGCTGGAAACACCATATATTTT. The rearrangement uses TRBV21-1 and TRBJ1-3; the D call in the table, TRBD1, was not verified against the DNA. TRBV21-1 is an annotated pseudogene. The CDR3 loop spans 15 amino acids.

The rearrangement joins TRBV6-6 to TRBJ1-1; no clear D gene. The V gene's germline CDR1 is MNHNY and CDR2 SVGAGI (reference sequence). Trimming pared 2 bases from V and 1 base from J, leaving 5 bases between. CDR3 size: 13 residues. This CDR3 is CASSYQRNTEAFF. The CDR3 nucleotides are TGTGCCAGCAGTTACCAGAGGAACACTGAAGCTTTCTTT.

The chain employs TRBV10-3 and TRBJ2-7; D gene ambiguous. CDR1 and CDR2 (germline): ENHRY, SYGVKD. CDR3 size: 13 residues. V dropped 5 bases and J dropped 0 bases, with 8 bases sitting between them. CDR3 loop: CAISYESSYEQYF. DNA of the CDR3: TGTGCCATCAGTTACGAGAGCTCCTACGAGCAGTACTTC.

The chain has TRBV5-6 and TRBJ1-2; 9 nucleotides agree with TRBD1. Germline assignment: CDR1 SGHDT and CDR2 YYEEEE. V shed 0 bases and J 13 bases; nucleotides not matched to a gene: 10. This CDR3 is built from 14 residues. CDR3 sequence reads: CASSLAGQGTKPTF. CDR3 nucleotide sequence: TGTGCCAGCAGCTTGGCGGGACAGGGTACAAAACCCACCTTC. The full variable domain, in which reference TRBV5-6 and TRBJ1-2 provide the parts outside the CDR3, is DAGVTQSPTHLIKTRGQQVTLRCSPKSGHDTVSWYQQALGQGPQFIFQYYEEEERQRGNFPDRFSGHQFPNYSSELNVNALLLGDSALYLCASSLAGQGTKPTFGSGTRLTVV.

The gene calls are TRBV5-1 and TRBJ2-7; 10 bases line up with TRBD2. Germline V gene lookup returns CDR1 SGHRS and CDR2 YFSETQ. CDR3 size: 15 residues. The ends lost 0 bases at V and 1 base at J; junction bases unmatched: 1. The CDR3 protein is CASSLEGLASYEQYF. The DNA of the CDR3 is TGCGCCAGCAGCTTGGAGGGACTAGCGTCCTACGAGCAGTACTTC. The entire variable domain, with the rest obtained from reference TRBV5-1 and TRBJ2-7, is as follows: KAGVTQTPRYLIKTRGQQVTLSCSPISGHRSVSWYQQTPGQGLQFLFEYFSETQRNKGNFPGRFSGRQFSNSRSEMNVSTLELGDSALYLCASSLEGLASYEQYFGPGTRLTVT.

The rearrangement joins TRBV6-5 to TRBJ1-2, with D perhaps TRBD1 (6 bases). The CDR3 length is 15 residues. Trimming shortened V by 7 bases and J by 3 bases, and 18 bases separated the two germline ends. CDR1 is MNHEY and CDR2 is SVGAGI in the germline V gene. Here the CDR3 DNA reads TGTGCCAGCATCGCCGCGAACAGGGACCACTATGGCTACACCTTC. Amino acids: CASIAANRDHYGYTF.

The CDR3 protein is CASSAPRRDTGELFF. CDR3 nucleotide sequence: TGTGCCAGCAGTGCGCCTAGGAGAGACACCGGGGAGCTGTTTTTT. The chain employs TRBV28 and TRBJ2-2; D is uncertain. V shed 5 bases and J shed 3 bases, with 13 bases lying between them. This CDR3 region has 15 residues. Germline V gene data show CDR1 as MDHEN and CDR2 as SYDVKM.

This chain connects TRBV7-2 to TRBJ2-2, with D hard to call. Germline V gene sequence: CDR1 SGHTA, CDR2 FQGNSA. V was shortened by 6 bases and J by 1 base, with 6 bases between the two germline ends. The CDR3 contains 13 residues. Here the CDR3 DNA reads TGTGCCAGCAGTGCCCAGAACACCGGGGAGCTGTTTTTT. This sequence encodes CASSAQNTGELFF.

The J gene is TRBJ2-7, the V gene TRBV6-4; 8 bases align to TRBD1. V gave up 10 bases and J gave up 5 bases; unmatched junction bases: 4. The CDR3 sequence is 11 residues long. Germline values: CDR1 MRHNA, CDR2 SNTAGT. The CDR3 DNA reads as TGTGCCATCCAGGACAGGGACGAGCAGTACTTC. This encodes CAIQDRDEQYF.

The rearrangement uses TRBV7-8 and TRBJ1-2; TRBD1 aligns across 7 bases. The CDR3 has 16 residues. CDR1 and CDR2 (germline): SGHVS, FQNEAQ. V trimming: 2 bases; J trimming: 4 bases; junction bases outside the gene matches: 10. CDR3 region: CASSLPAGGNFYGYTF. In nucleotides, the CDR3 is TGTGCCAGCAGCTTACCCGCAGGGGGTAATTTCTATGGCTACACCTTC.

This chain links TRBV7-6 with TRBJ1-2; D is unresolved. Germline lookup yields CDR1 SGHVS and CDR2 FNYEAQ. CDR3 length equals 14 residues. The V and J ends lost 5 bases and 4 bases respectively, with 14 bases between them. The CDR3 region has the DNA TGTGCCAGCAGCCCCCCCGGCGGAGTCTATGGCTACACCTTC. Encoded protein: CASSPPGGVYGYTF. The full variable domain, rest sourced from reference TRBV7-6 and TRBJ1-2, is GAGVSQSPRYKVTKRGQDVALRCDPISGHVSLYWYRQALGQGPEFLTYFNYEAQQDKSGLPNDRFSAERPEGSISTLTIQRTEQRDSAMYRCASSPPGGVYGYTFGSGTRLTVV.